This T cell receptor beta chain originates from a study of identical twins (dated by TCRdb to the mid-2010s). The study in broad terms: TCR alpha and beta repertoires from monozygotic twins, unrelated adults of various ages and cord blood were deep-sequenced to test whether fetal clonotypes persist. To rule out contamination, replicate twin experiments were performed at different times with different library preparation protocols.

The germline V gene (reference sequence) provides CDR1 DFQATT and CDR2 SNEGSKA. V drops 6 bases and J drops 4 bases, leaving 12 bases in between. The CDR3 holds 13 amino acids from the cysteine to the phenylalanine. Only CDR3 DNA remains: 39 bases, in frame from the first base. The protocol used for the library was 5' RACE. These reads were obtained on an Illumina HiSeq 2000. Template switching added a universal primer binding site, and the final cDNA carried a unique molecular identifier that allowed TCR cDNA molecules to be counted accurately. Specific primers in the conserved constant-segment region were used to synthesize first-strand cDNA for the TCR alpha and beta chains. To control for contamination, every cDNA library was double barcoded, receiving both a SMART-Mk sample barcode and Illumina barcodes. TruSeq adapter sequences along with Illumina sample barcodes were introduced in two successive PCR steps. The TCR alpha and beta cDNA libraries were sequenced on the Illumina HiSeq platform using custom primers. The authors' analysis ran thus. Unique molecular identifiers were extracted from raw reads with MiGEC, and CDR3 positions were determined with MiXCR. Recombination models were inferred per individual with the repgenHMM and IGoR tools using an EM algorithm. The tcR package in R was used for shared clonotype analysis, with sharing normalized by the product of cloneset sizes. To study raw recombination without the effects of thymic and clonal selection, out-of-frame nonproductive sequences were analyzed. The public reads were quality trimmed at Q25 with fastp and then assembled into clones with MiXCR by TCRdb, keeping productive beta chains. When rows share a CDR3 protein, they turn into one entry using the most common DNA and genes. These V and J calls rely on TCRdb rather than the paper's analysis. The sample yields about 520,000 distinct CDR3 sequences; less than 25% were counted once. In total, the top ten clones hold 0.91% of the sample.

All donors were healthy Caucasians. Three pairs of female monozygotic twins, all aged 18 to 29 years, were included in the twin cohort. CD4+ and CD8+ T cell populations were isolated with positive isolation kits from Invitrogen. What the research found in general, with its limitations: Out-of-frame TCR alpha sequences shared between twins showed an excess of low generation-probability sequences compared with coincidental sharing between unrelated individuals. Invariant T cells such as MAIT and iNKT could partly confound zero-insertion analyses, though diverse VJ usage argued against this for most clonotypes. In beta out-of-frame sequences, excess twin sharing was weaker, because having fewer shared sequences lowered the signal-to-noise ratio. Because the same donors could not be followed over many years, the conclusions relied on cross-sectional statistical analysis. Fewer insertions were carried by abundant cord blood beta clonotypes; a weaker similar trend was observed in young adult naive repertoires, while no such trend was observed in memory repertoires. In monozygotic twins, recombination models systematically underestimated out-of-frame TCR alpha sharing, but the models matched the sharing seen between unrelated individuals.

Of note for this clonotype: This clone's antigen is unknown. Base qualities are not recorded, but no much larger clone differs from it by a single base.

These records were also assigned to another study, of T cells expressing NK-cell markers. As the second study states: In sorted CD3+CD56+NKG2C+, CD3+CD56+NKG2C- and CD3+CD56-NKG2C+ T-cell subsets from 8 or 9 donors, TCR beta-chain repertoires were profiled. Of the eight sequenced donors, seven were found to be HCMV-seropositive and one was found to be HCMV-seronegative. In several experiments an anti-gammadeltaTCR antibody was added to restrict sorting to alphabetaTCR-expressing T cells. In several donors, the dominant CD3+CD56+NKG2C+ clonotypes were among the top 10 CD8+ clonotypes and accounted for about 1.0-7.5% of CD8+ T cells. Those dominant clonotypes were again the most abundant among CD3+CD56-NKG2C+ cells in a handful of donors, at about 25-60.1%. It remained unclear whether the expanded NKG2C-expressing T cell clones were specific for HCMV antigens. All eight donors whose samples were sequenced were randomly selected healthy volunteers, three of them men and five women. A commercial ELISA kit detecting HCMV-specific IgG in serum was used to determine HCMV serostatus. MIGEC handled demultiplexing of the reads and grouping by UMI, while MiTCR was used to assemble and quantify clonotypes. Only TCR cDNA sequences supported by at least two reads were kept to exclude erroneous sequences. The tcR package was used for downstream repertoire analysis, and clonotypes were matched between fractions using CDR3 nucleotide sequence together with V segment. VDJmatch was used to annotate antigen specificity against VDJdb, with one amino acid substitution in CDR3 permitted.

This sequence originates from a woman aged 18 to 35 in good health. The receptor chain draws on TRBV20-1 and TRBJ2-2; no D gene is confidently identified. Sequencing was carried out using CD4+ T cells sorted from blood. The sequence in DNA is TGCAGTGCCCCCCCTTCAGGCACCGGGGAGCTGTTTTTT. This translates into CSAPPSGTGELFF.